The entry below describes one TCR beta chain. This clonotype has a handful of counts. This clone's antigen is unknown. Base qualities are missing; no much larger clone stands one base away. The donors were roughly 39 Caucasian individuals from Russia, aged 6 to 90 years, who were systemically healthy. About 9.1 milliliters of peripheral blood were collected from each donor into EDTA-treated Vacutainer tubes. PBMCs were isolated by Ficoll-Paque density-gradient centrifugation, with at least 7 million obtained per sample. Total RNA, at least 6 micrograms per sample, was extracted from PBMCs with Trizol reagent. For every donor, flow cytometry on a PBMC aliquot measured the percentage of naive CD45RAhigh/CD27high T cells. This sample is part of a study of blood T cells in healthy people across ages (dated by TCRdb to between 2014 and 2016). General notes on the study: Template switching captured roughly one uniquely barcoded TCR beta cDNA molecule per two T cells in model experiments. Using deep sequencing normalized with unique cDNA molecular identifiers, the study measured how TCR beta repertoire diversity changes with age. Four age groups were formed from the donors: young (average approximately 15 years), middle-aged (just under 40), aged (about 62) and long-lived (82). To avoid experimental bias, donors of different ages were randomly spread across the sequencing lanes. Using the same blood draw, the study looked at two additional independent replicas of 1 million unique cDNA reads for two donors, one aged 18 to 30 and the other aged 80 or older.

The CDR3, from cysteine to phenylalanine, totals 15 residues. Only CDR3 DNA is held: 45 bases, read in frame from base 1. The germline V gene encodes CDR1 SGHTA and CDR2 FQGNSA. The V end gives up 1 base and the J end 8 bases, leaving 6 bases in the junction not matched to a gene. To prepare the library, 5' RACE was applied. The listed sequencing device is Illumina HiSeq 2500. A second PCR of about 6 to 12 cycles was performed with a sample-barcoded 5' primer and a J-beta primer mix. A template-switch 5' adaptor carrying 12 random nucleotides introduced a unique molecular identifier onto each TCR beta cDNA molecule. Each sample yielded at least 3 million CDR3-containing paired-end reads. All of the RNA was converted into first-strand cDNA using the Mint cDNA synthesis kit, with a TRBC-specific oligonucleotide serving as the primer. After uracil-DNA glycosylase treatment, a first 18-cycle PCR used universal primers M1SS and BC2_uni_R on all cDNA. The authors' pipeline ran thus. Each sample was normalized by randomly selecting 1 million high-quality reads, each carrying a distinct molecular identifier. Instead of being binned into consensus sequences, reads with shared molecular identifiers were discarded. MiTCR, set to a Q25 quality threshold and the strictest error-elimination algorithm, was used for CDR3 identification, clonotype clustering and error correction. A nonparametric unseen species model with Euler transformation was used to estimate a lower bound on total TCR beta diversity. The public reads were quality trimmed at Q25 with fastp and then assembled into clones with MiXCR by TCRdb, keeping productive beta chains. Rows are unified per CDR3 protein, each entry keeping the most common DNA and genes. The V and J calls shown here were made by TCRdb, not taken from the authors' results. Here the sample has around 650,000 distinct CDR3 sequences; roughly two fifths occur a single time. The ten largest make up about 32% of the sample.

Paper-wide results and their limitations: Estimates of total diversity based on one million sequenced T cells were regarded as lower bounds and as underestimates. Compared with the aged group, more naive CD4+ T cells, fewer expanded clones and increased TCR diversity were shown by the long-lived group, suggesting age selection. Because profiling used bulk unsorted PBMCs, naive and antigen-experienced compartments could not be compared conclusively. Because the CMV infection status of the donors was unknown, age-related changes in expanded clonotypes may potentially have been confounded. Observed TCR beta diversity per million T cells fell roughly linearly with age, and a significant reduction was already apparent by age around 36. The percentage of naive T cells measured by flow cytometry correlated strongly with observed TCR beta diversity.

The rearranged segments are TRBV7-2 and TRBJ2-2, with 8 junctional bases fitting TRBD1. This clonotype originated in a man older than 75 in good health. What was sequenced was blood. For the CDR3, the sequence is CASSLEAGGLGELFF. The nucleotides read TGTGCCAGCAGCTTAGAGGCAGGGGGCCTAGGGGAGCTGTTTTTT.